This TCR beta chain came from a study of T cell repertoires in cytomegalovirus infection. Study details: Indications came from public TCR beta signatures; they pointed to CMV infection and to a matching HLA type.

Study-wide points: Predominance within the ex vivo response was attributable to HLA-C-restricted CMV-specific TCR beta clonotypes. Totalled public TCR beta family frequency picked out people who carried CMV plus the relevant HLA.

This clonotype was seen only a few times. Its target is not known. CDR3 length: 14 amino acids. The germline V and J ends were trimmed by 1 base and 4 bases, with 9 bases remaining between them. Germline lookup yields CDR1 MDHEN and CDR2 SYDVKM. One entry per CDR3 protein, called by TCRdb with MiXCR from the reads. Of more than 400,000 distinct CDR3 sequences in the sample, about 30% were seen once. The clonotype comes from a human donor in good health (CMV status not recorded). Some clones in this sample may be carry-over from other donors' samples. V gene TRBV28 combines with J gene TRBJ2-3; D not certain. What was sequenced was PBMCs. CDR3 sequence: CASSLSGNSDTQYF. For the CDR3, the DNA is TGTGCCAGCAGTTTATCTGGCAATTCAGATACGCAGTATTTT.